Described below is a single TCR beta chain sequence and its context. Its antigen is undetermined. A read error is likely here: a far larger clone is one base away. The data originate from a study of regulatory T cells in long-lasting Graves disease. Study-wide findings and caveats: Favoring TRBV28, TRBJ1-2 and TRBJ2-5 was a feature seen in persistent disease.

CDR3 regions were amplified by Arm-PCR using iRepertoire HTBI primers to build TCR beta libraries. TCRdb called the multiplex PCR reads again in MiXCR, with one record for every CDR3 protein. The sample shows fewer than 350,000 distinct CDR3 sequences, over 15% of them seen only once. This CDR3 region has 19 residues. The V gene's germline CDR1 is SGHAT and CDR2 FQNNGV. The time point here: newly diagnosed GD, antithyroid drugs for less than 3 months. The TCR library used RNA extracted from PBMCs. The source is a female donor with Graves disease. The gene calls are TRBV11-2 and TRBJ2-1, with 12 bases lining up with TRBD1. The J call is in doubt because the DNA end fits TRBJ2-4 better. The sequenced sample was peripheral blood mononuclear cells (PBMCs), obtained at new diagnosis, from a patient treated with antithyroid drugs. CDR3 coding DNA: TGTGCCAGCAGCACCGCCGGGACAGGGGGCCCATGGGCGGGGGACGTTCAGTACTTC. Translating it yields CASSTAGTGGPWAGDVQYF.